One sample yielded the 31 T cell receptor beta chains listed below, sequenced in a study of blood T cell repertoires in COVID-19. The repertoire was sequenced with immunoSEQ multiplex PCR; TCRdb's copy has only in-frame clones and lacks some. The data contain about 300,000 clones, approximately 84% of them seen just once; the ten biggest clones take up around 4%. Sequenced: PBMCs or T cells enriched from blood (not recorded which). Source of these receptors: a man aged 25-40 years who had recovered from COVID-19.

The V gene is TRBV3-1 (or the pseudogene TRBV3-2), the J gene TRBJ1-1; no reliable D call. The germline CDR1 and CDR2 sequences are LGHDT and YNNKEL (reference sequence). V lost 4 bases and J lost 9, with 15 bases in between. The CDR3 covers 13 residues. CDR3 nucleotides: TGTGCCAGCAGCCCCTTAAGCGCTCCCCAAGCTTTCTTT. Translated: CASSPLSAPQAFF.

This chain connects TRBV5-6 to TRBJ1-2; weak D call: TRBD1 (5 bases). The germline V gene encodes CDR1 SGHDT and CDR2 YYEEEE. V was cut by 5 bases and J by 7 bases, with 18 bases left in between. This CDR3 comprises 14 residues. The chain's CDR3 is CASRGQGPWRGYTF. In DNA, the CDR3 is TGTGCCAGCAGAGGCCAGGGCCCCTGGCGTGGCTACACCTTC.

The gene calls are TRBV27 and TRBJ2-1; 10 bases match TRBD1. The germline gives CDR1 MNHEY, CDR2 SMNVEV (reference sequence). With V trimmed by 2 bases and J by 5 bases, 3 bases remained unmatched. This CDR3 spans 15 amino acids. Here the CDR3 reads CASSLRQGANNEQFF. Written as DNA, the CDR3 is TGTGCCAGCAGTTTAAGACAGGGGGCCAACAATGAGCAGTTCTTC.

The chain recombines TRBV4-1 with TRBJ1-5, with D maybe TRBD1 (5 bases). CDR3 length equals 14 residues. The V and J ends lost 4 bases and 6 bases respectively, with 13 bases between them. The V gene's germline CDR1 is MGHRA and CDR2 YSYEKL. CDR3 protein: CASSPRGGGQPQHF. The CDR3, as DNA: TGCGCCAGCAGCCCCCGCGGGGGAGGTCAGCCCCAGCATTTT.

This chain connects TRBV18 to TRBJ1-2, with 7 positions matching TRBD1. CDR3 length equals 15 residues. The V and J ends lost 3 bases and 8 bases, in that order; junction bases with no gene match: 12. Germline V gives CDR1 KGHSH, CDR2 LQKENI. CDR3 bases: TGTGCCAGCTCACCCCGACTGGACAGGACTACCGGCTACACCTTC. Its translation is CASSPRLDRTTGYTF.

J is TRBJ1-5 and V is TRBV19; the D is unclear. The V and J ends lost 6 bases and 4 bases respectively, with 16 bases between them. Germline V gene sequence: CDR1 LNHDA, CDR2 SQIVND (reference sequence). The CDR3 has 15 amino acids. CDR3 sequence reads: CASSPPGPRNQPQHF. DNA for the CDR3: TGTGCCAGTAGCCCCCCTGGTCCCCGGAATCAGCCCCAGCATTTT.

The DNA for the CDR3 is TGTGCCAGCAGCCGGCAAGAGACCCAGTACTTC. Amino acids: CASSRQETQYF. The chain is built from TRBV7-9 and TRBJ2-5; D call uncertain. Between the trimmed V and J ends, which lost 5 bases and 2 bases, there was a span of 3 bases. Germline V gene sequence: CDR1 SEHNR, CDR2 FQNEAQ (reference sequence). The CDR3 is made up of 11 amino acids. Combining the CDR3 with reference TRBV7-9 and TRBJ2-5 gives the whole variable domain DTGVSQNPRHKITKRGQNVTFRCDPISEHNRLYWYRQTLGQGPEFLTYFQNEAQLEKSRLLSDRFSAERPKGSFSTLEIQRTEQGDSAMYLCASSRQETQYFGPGTRLLVL.

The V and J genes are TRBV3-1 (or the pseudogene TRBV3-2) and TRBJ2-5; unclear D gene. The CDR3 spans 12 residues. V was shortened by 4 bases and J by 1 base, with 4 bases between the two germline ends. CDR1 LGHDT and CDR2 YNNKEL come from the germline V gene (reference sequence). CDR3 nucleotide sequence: TGTGCCAGCAGCCCGTTCCAAGAGACCCAGTACTTC. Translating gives CASSPFQETQYF.

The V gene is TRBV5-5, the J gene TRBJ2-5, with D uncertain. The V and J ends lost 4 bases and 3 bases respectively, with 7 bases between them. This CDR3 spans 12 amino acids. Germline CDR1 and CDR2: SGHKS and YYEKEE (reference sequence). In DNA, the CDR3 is TGTGCCAGCAGCCCAGGTGAAGAGACCCAGTACTTC. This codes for CASSPGEETQYF.

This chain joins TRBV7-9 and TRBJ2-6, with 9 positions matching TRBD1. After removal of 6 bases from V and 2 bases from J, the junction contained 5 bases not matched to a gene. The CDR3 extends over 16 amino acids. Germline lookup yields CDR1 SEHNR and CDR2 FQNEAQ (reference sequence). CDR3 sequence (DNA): TGTGCCAGCAGGACAGGGGGAGAGCCTGGGGCCAACGTCCTGACTTTC. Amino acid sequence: CASRTGGEPGANVLTF.

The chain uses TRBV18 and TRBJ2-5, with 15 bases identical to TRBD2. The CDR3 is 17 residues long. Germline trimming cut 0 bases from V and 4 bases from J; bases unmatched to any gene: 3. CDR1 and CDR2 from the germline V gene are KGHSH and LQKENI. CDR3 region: CASSPPGLAGGSETQYF. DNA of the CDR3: TGTGCCAGCTCACCACCCGGACTAGCGGGGGGGTCAGAGACCCAGTACTTC.

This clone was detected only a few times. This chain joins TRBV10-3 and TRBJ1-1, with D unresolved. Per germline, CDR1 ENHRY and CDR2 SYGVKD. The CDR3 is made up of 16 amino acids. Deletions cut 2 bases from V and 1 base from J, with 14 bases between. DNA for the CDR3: TGTGCCATCAGTGAGCCCTCGTCCAGTCCGAACACTGAAGCTTTCTTT. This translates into CAISEPSSSPNTEAFF.

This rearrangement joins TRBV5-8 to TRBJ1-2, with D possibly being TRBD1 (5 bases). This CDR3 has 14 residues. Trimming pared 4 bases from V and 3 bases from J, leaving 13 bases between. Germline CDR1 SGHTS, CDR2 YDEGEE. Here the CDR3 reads CASSGRDVYYGYTF. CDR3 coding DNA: TGTGCCAGCAGCGGGCGGGACGTATACTATGGCTACACCTTC.

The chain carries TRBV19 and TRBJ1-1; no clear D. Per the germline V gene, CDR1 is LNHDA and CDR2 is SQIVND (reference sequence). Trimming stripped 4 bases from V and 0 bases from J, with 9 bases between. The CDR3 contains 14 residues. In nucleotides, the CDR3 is TGTGCCAGTAGTAGTACAGCTATGAACACTGAAGCTTTCTTT. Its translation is CASSSTAMNTEAFF.

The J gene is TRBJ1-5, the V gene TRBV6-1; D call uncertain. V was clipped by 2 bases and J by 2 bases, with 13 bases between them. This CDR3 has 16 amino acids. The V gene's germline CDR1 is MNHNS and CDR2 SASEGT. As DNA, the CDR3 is TGTGCCAGCAGTGAATGGTCACAGAATCGCAATCAGCCCCAGCATTTT. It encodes CASSEWSQNRNQPQHF.

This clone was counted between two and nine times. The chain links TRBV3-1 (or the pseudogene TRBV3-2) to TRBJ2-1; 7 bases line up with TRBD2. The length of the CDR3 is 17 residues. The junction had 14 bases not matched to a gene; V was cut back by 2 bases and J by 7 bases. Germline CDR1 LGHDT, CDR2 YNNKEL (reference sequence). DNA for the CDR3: TGTGCCAGCAGCCAACCTCTTGGGGGAGGGCCGCGGAATGAGCAGTTCTTC. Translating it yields CASSQPLGGGPRNEQFF.

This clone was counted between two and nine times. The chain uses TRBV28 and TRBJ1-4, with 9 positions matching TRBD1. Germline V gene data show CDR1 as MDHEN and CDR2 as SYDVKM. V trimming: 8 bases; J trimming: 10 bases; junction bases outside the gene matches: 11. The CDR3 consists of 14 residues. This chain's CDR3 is CASETRDRDAKLFF. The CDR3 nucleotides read TGTGCCAGCGAAACCCGGGACAGGGACGCAAAACTGTTTTTT.

The CDR3 protein is CASSEEQGVWNEQFF. Here the CDR3 DNA reads TGTGCCAGCAGTGAAGAACAGGGGGTCTGGAATGAGCAGTTCTTC. The chain is built from TRBV2 and TRBJ2-1; the match to TRBD1 covers 8 bases. CDR3 length: 15 residues. CDR1 and CDR2 from the germline V gene are SNHLY and FYNNEI. J lost 7 bases, V lost 1 base, and 6 bases had no gene match.

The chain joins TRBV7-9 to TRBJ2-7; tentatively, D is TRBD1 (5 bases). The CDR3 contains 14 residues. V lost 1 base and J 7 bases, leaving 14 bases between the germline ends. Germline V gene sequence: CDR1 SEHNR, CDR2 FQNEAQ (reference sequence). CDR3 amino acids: CASSLVSGSGEQYF. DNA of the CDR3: TGTGCCAGCAGCTTAGTCTCAGGGTCCGGTGAGCAGTACTTC.

The CDR3 sequence is CASRADRAQPQHF. CDR3 in DNA: TGTGCCAGCAGGGCAGACAGGGCTCAGCCCCAGCATTTT. The rearrangement links TRBV2 to TRBJ1-5; TRBD1 matches 7 bases. Germline CDR1 and CDR2: SNHLY and FYNNEI. With V trimmed by 6 bases and J by 6 bases, 5 bases remained unmatched. This CDR3 is built from 13 residues.

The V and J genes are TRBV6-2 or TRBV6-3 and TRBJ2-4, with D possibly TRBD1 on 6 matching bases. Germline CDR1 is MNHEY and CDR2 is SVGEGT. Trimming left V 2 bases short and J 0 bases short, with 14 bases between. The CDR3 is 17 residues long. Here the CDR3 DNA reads TGTGCCAGCAGTTACATGGGCCAGGGGTCAGCCAAAAACATTCAGTACTTC. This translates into CASSYMGQGSAKNIQYF.

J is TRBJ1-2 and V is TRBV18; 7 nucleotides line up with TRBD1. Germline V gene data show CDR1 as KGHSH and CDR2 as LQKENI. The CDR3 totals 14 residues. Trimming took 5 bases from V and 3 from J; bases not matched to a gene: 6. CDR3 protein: CASSTRDRDYGYTF. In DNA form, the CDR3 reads TGTGCCAGCTCAACTCGGGACAGAGACTATGGCTACACCTTC. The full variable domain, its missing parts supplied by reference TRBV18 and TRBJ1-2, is NAGVMQNPRHLVRRRGQEARLRCSPMKGHSHVYWYRQLPEEGLKFMVYLQKENIIDESGMPKERFSAEFPKEGPSILRIQQVVRGDSAAYFCASSTRDRDYGYTFGSGTRLTVV.

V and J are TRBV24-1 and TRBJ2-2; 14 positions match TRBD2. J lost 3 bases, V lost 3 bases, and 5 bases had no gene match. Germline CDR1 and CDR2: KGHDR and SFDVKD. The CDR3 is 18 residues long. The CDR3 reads CATSDPGLAGAHTGELFF. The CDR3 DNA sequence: TGTGCCACCAGTGATCCGGGACTAGCGGGAGCCCACACCGGGGAGCTGTTTTTT.

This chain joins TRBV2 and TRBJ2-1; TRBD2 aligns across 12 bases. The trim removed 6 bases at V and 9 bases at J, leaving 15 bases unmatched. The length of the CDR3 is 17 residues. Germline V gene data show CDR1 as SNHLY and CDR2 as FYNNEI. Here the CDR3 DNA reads TGTGCCAGCAGGCTTAGGGTACTAGCGGGGGGATTGGGTGAGCAGTTCTTC. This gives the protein CASRLRVLAGGLGEQFF.

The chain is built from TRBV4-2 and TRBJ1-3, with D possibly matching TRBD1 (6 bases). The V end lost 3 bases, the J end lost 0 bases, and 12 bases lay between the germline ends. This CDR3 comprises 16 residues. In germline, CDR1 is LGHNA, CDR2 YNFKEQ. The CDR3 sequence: CASSQADRSSGNTIYF. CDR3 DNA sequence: TGTGCCAGCAGCCAGGCGGACAGAAGCTCTGGAAACACCATATATTTT.

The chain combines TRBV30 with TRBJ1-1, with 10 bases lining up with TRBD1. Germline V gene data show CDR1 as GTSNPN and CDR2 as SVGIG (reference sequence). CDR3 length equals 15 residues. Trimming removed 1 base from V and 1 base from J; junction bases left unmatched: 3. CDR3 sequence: CAWSDGTGENTEAFF. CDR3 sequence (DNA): TGTGCCTGGAGTGATGGGACAGGGGAGAACACTGAAGCTTTCTTT.

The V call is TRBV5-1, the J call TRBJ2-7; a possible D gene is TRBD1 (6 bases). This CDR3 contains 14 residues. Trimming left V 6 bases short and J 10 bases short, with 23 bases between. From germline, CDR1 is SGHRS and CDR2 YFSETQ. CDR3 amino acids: CASTPSSDSDGQYF. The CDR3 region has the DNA TGCGCCAGCACCCCGTCCTCGGACAGCGACGGTCAGTACTTC.

CDR3 nucleotide sequence: TGTGCCAGCATCCTCTCGGTGGGCAATCAGCCCCAGCATTTT. Translation gives CASILSVGNQPQHF. V usage is TRBV28 and J usage is TRBJ1-5; D not certain. Trimming left V 7 bases short and J 2 bases short, with 12 bases between. The CDR3 runs to 14 residues. The germline V gene encodes CDR1 MDHEN and CDR2 SYDVKM.

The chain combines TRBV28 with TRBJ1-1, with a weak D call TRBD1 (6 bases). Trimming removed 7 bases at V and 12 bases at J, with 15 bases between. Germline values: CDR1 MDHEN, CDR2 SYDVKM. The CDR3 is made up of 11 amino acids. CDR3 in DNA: TGTGCCAGCACCACCGTGGACAGACCTTTCTTT. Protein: CASTTVDRPFF.

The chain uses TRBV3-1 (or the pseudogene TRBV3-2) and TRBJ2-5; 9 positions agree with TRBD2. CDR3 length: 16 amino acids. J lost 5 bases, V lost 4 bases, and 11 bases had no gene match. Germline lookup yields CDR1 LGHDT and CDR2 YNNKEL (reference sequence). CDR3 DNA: TGTGCCAGCAGCCCCCCGCGGCTAGCGGGGCGGGAGACCCAGTACTTC. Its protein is CASSPPRLAGRETQYF.

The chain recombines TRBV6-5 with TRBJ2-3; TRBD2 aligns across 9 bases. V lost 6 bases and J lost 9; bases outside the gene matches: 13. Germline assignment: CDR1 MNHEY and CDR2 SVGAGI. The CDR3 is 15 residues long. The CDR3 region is CASRNDRSSGETQYF. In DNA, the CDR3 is TGTGCCAGCAGAAACGACAGATCTAGCGGGGAAACGCAGTATTTT.